The 9 T cell receptor beta chains below come from one sample, sequenced in a study of response to subunit inactivated influenza vaccine. TCRdb recomputed calls from the RT-PCR reads with MiXCR, one row per CDR3 protein. Of approximately 700,000 distinct CDR3 sequences listed, around 14% are singletons. This material consisted of PBMCs from blood, taken 14 to 15 days before vaccination. The receptor source for this set is a man aged 45-65 years who received an inactivated influenza vaccine.

There are a few counts of this clonotype. The gene calls are TRBV2 and TRBJ1-6; no clear D gene. V lost 4 bases, J lost 1 base, and 11 bases lay in between. Germline V gene sequence: CDR1 SNHLY, CDR2 FYNNEI. The CDR3 consists of 16 residues. CDR3 nucleotide sequence: TGTGCCAGCAGTGCCGACCAGAAATCCTATAATTCACCCCTCCACTTT. The encoded protein is CASSADQKSYNSPLHF.

This clonotype was detected a few times. The chain uses TRBV7-9 and TRBJ1-1; tentative D call: TRBD1 (5 bases). Germline-derived CDR1 and CDR2 are SEHNR and FQNEAQ (reference sequence). There are 12 residues in the CDR3. V was cut by 7 bases and J by 4 bases, with 10 bases left in between. As DNA, the CDR3 is TGTGCCAGCATCCAGGGTTCCACTGAAGCTTTCTTT. This encodes CASIQGSTEAFF.

V gene TRBV3-1 combines with J gene TRBJ1-2; D gene uncertain. The V gene lost 10 bases and the J gene lost 2 bases, with 11 bases spanning the gap. Germline V gene sequence: CDR1 LGHDT, CDR2 YNNKEL (reference sequence). CDR3 length: 12 residues. CDR3 amino acids: CATSDQNYGYTF. CDR3 DNA sequence: TGTGCCACCTCGGACCAGAACTATGGCTACACCTTC.

The chain recombines TRBV20-1 with TRBJ2-3; D possibly matches TRBD1 or TRBD2 (7 bases each). The CDR3 is 17 amino acids. Trimming cost V 0 bases and J 2 bases, with 18 bases left between them. Germline loops: CDR1 DFQATT, CDR2 SNEGSKA (reference sequence). This CDR3 reads CSARDSGGGGHTDTQYF. The CDR3 bases are TGCAGTGCTAGAGATTCAGGGGGAGGGGGGCACACAGATACGCAGTATTTT.

The chain joins TRBV4-3 to TRBJ2-7, with TRBD1 matching over 8 bases. The CDR3 sequence is 13 residues long. CDR1 is LGHNA and CDR2 is YSLEER in the germline V gene. J was trimmed by 6 bases and V by 3 bases; bases with no gene match: 4. As DNA, the CDR3 is TGCGCCAGCAGCCAGAACACAGGGGGCGAGCAGTACTTC. It yields the protein CASSQNTGGEQYF.

This clonotype was observed a few times. CDR3 loop: CASSWGLAALTGELFF. The CDR3 nucleotides read TGTGCCAGCAGCTGGGGACTAGCGGCCCTCACCGGGGAGCTGTTTTTT. The genes are TRBV7-9 and TRBJ2-2, with TRBD2 identical over 11 bases. Germline CDR1 SEHNR, CDR2 FQNEAQ (reference sequence). Unmatched junction bases numbered 5, after V lost 4 bases and J lost 4 bases. The CDR3 is 16 residues long.

This clonotype has just a few counts. V and J are TRBV24-1 and TRBJ2-1; 13 nucleotides agree with TRBD2. V lost 4 bases, J lost 0 bases, and 5 bases stayed unmatched. The CDR3 is made up of 18 amino acids. Germline V gene data show CDR1 as KGHDR and CDR2 as SFDVKD. The CDR3 bases are TGTGCCACCAGTGACACAGGGACTAGCGGGGTCTCCTACAATGAGCAGTTCTTC. As protein: CATSDTGTSGVSYNEQFF.

This clonotype was seen at least ten times. This chain uses TRBV5-6 with TRBJ2-1; 7 positions match TRBD1. The length of the CDR3 is 17 residues. Unmatched junction bases numbered 14, after V lost 4 bases and J lost 4 bases. CDR1 and CDR2 (germline): SGHDT, YYEEEE. CDR3 sequence reads: CASSQYGTDVSYNEQFF. In nucleotides, the CDR3 is TGTGCCAGCAGCCAGTACGGGACAGACGTAAGTTACAATGAGCAGTTCTTC.

With respect to this clonotype: This may be a read error: a much more frequent sequence differs by one nucleotide. The V gene is TRBV6-1, the J gene TRBJ2-2, with D perhaps matching TRBD1 (5 bases). The germline V gene encodes CDR1 MNHNS and CDR2 SASEGT. The CDR3 consists of 14 residues. V gave up 6 bases and J gave up 3 bases, with 11 bases separating them. In nucleotides, the CDR3 is TGTGCCAGCAGCAGGGCCTCGTACACCGGGGAGCTGTTTTTT. This gives the protein CASSRASYTGELFF.